This entry describes one T cell receptor beta chain. The antigen it recognizes is unknown. Its ends do not fully match the called genes, so a read error is possible. The sample belongs to a study of OX40 agonist ivuxolimab in advanced cancers. Some background on the complete study: Ivuxolimab, which targeted the costimulatory receptor OX40 (CD134), was an agonistic, fully human IgG2 monoclonal antibody. Of the approximately 50 dose-escalation patients, hepatocellular carcinoma was present in approximately 20, melanoma in approximately 15, renal cell carcinoma in 9 and head and neck cancer in 9. Three dose-escalation patients achieved partial responses, one with hepatocellular carcinoma and two with cutaneous melanoma. Intravenous ivuxolimab was administered to patients every 2 weeks at six dose levels: 0.01, 0.1, 0.3, 1.5, 3 and 10 mg/kg. The purpose of peripheral TCRbeta sequencing was to test whether ivuxolimab changed TCR sequence diversity and led to clonal T-cell expansion. The dose-escalation cohort was roughly 83% male with a mean age of approximately 59 years, ranging from about 20 to 85. The paper describes the monotherapy dose-escalation part (N of about 50 patients) of the phase I trial of ivuxolimab. Patients were allowed to have had prior anti-PD-1, anti-PD-L1 or anti-CTLA-4 therapy, and approximately 40% of the dose-escalation patients had been treated with checkpoint inhibitors. General conclusions and limits of the study: Antigen specificity was not determined for the clonally expanded peripheral T cells. At doses of 0.1 to 3.0 mg/kg, clonal expansion of both CD4+ and CD8+ T cells in blood was seen between baseline and week 6. Low levels of normalized T-cell clonal expansion were also seen in some nonresponding patients. After ivuxolimab, expanded clones were on average more numerous among CD8+ T cells than among CD4+ T cells. In partial responders in the 0.1-3.0 mg/kg groups, normalized peripheral clonal expansion was found to be among the lowest, especially among CD8+ T cells.

Inclusive of the bounding cysteine and phenylalanine, the CDR3 is 15 residues long. Only the CDR3 portion is preserved as DNA: 45 bases, with reading frame beginning at the first base. The germline V gene encodes CDR1 LNHNV and CDR2 YYDKDF (reference sequence). The trial excluded patients who had a history of autoimmune disease or were on systemic immunosuppression. Peripheral blood for TCR sequencing was collected from all dose cohorts at baseline, on cycle 4 day 1, and on cycle 7 day 1. The samples were taken from a phase I, first-in-human, multicenter, open-label dose-escalation trial of ivuxolimab. Adults with locally advanced or metastatic head and neck squamous cell, hepatocellular, melanoma or renal cell carcinoma were enrolled in the trial. CD4+ and CD8+ T cells were sorted separately from peripheral blood before TCR sequencing. To sequence the TCRbeta CDR3 region, genomic DNA was isolated from the sorted cells. The immunoSEQ Assay was used to sequence the TCRbeta CDR3 regions. What TCRdb holds here is the immuneACCESS table cut down to in-frame rearrangements. Part of the clones is not present; checked against another copy, under half of the missing clones reflect an unresolved V gene, and the others are unexplained. Present in this sample are about 73,000 clones, around four fifths of which were seen just once. Jointly, the top ten make up 2% to 2.5% of the sample.

Sequencing was performed on CD4+ or CD8+ T cells sorted from blood, taken in a trial of the OX40 agonist ivuxolimab. The rearrangement combines TRBV15 with TRBJ2-7; TRBD1 fits 9 bases in the junction. The sequence was obtained from an adult with an advanced solid tumor such as melanoma, head and neck, liver or kidney cancer. The CDR3 in this case is CATSRGDRASSEQYF. DNA sequence: TGTGCCACCAGCAGAGGGGACAGGGCGTCCTCCGAGCAGTACTTC.